What follows describes a single T cell receptor (beta chain). The record originates from a study of T cell responses to AZD1222 COVID-19 vaccine. V was trimmed by 7 bases and J by 7 bases, leaving 11 bases between them. Germline CDR1 SNHLY, CDR2 FYNNEI. This CDR3 comprises 13 residues. The table came from immunoSEQ multiplex PCR; TCRdb's copy has only in-frame clones and leaves some out. Of 150,000 to 200,000 clones listed, 87% are singletons. The sequence came from an adult in good health. The source was peripheral blood, collected on day 0 of MenACWY control vaccination. The chain combines TRBV2 with TRBJ1-6; D gene uncertain. CDR3 sequence (DNA): TGTGCCAGCAAGCCAGAGGCGAATTCACCCCTCCACTTT. This sequence encodes CASKPEANSPLHF.